The T cell receptor beta chain under discussion was sequenced for a study of T cells after yellow fever vaccination. Germline CDR1 MNHEY, CDR2 SVGAGI. This CDR3 is built from 15 residues. Trimming took 5 bases from V and 2 from J, leaving 13 bases between them. MiXCR, applied by TCRdb to the 5' RACE reads, yields one record per CDR3 protein. The sample carries some 350,000 distinct CDR3 sequences, 3% to 4.5% recorded once. This clonotype was seen a few times. This sequence joins TRBV6-5 and TRBJ2-1, with D perhaps TRBD1 or TRBD2 (6 bases each). The sample was PBMCs, taken 5 days after the yellow fever booster vaccination. The clonotype originates from a man aged 18-30 years who received the YFV17D yellow fever vaccine. CDR3 nucleotides: TGTGCCAGCAGTCGCCCGGGGGCCCCCTACAATGAGCAGTTCTTC. This codes for CASSRPGAPYNEQFF.